This T cell receptor beta chain was recovered during a study of CD8 T cells in Susac syndrome. An input of about 0.45 to 1 ug of RNA was subjected to reverse transcription using random hexamers. Coverage of TCR beta CDR3 amplification by immunoSEQ multiplex PCR extended to 54 Vbeta and 13 Jbeta. MiXCR, run by TCRdb on the immunoSEQ multiplex PCR reads, gives a single entry per CDR3 protein. The sample lists 200,000 to 250,000 distinct CDR3 sequences, about 93% seen once, with around 0.067% in the top ten. The germline V and J ends were trimmed by 4 bases and 0 bases, with 13 bases remaining between them. Looked up from germline, CDR1 is SGHTA and CDR2 is FQGNSA. The CDR3 contains 17 residues.

This chain connects TRBV7-2 to TRBJ2-6, with D possibly TRBD2 on 5 matching bases. This receptor was identified in a human donor with multiple sclerosis. Sequenced material: CD4+ T cells from PBMCs. CDR3 bases: TGTGCCAGCAGCTCAGGAGGACGTATCTCTGGGGCCAACGTCCTGACTTTC. It codes for CASSSGGRISGANVLTF.